This T cell receptor (beta chain) was recovered during a study of T cells after yellow fever vaccination. Study-wide results and limits: On re-exposure, the response was weaker but peaked faster, at day 5 versus 15.

A note on this clonotype: Its antigen is not identified.

The study made its TCR cDNA through 5'RACE template switching. That step introduced a universal primer site along with UMIs. From the 5' RACE reads, TCRdb called clonotypes with MiXCR, one entry per CDR3 protein. The sample lists 150,000 to 200,000 distinct CDR3 sequences, 9.5% to 12% occurring once. This clonotype was obtained from a man younger than 35 who received the YFV17D yellow fever vaccine. The sample consisted of CD8+ T cells sorted from PBMCs, taken 15 days after the yellow fever booster vaccination.

CDR3 nucleotides: TGTGCCAGCAGCTCCCGGGATCAAGAGACCCAGTACTTC. Encoded protein: CASSSRDQETQYF. The chain has TRBV11-3 and TRBJ2-5; maybe TRBD2 (5 bases). Germline values: CDR1 SGHNT, CDR2 YENEEA. The CDR3 contains 13 residues. V was trimmed by 4 bases and J by 2 bases, leaving 8 bases between them.